This TCR beta chain was sequenced in a study of CD8+ T cells in alopecia areata. Study-wide points: Elevated clonality characterized lesional scalp relative to normal scalp, particularly in alopecia totalis/universalis. Tissue-resident alphabeta T cells belonging to normal skin likewise get sequenced within scalp specimens.

On this clone: Its cognate antigen is unknown.

It was cDNA, reverse transcribed from extracted RNA, that served as the sequencing template. Clones were sequenced by immunoSEQ multiplex PCR, and TCRdb holds only the in-frame ones, with some missing. The sample holds 130,000 to 150,000 clones, around 47% seen once. PBMCs, the starting material, were the source of sorted CD4+ and CD8+ T cells. Sequenced input: CD4+ T cells sorted from blood. This TCR was recovered from a human donor with alopecia areata.

The CDR3 region is CASIVDNEQFF. The DNA of the CDR3 is TGCGCCAGCATTGTTGACAATGAGCAGTTCTTC. The chain has TRBV5-1 and TRBJ2-1, with D unresolved. V gave up 6 bases and J gave up 5 bases, with 6 bases separating them. This CDR3 spans 11 amino acids. CDR1 and CDR2 from the germline V gene are SGHRS and YFSETQ.